The 6 T cell receptor beta chains below were found in one sample sequenced in a study of identical twins. One entry per CDR3 protein, called by TCRdb with MiXCR from the 5' RACE reads. The sample lists 1.5 million to 2 million distinct CDR3 sequences, less than 35% occurring once. The sample comprised cord blood. All receptors come from a newborn girl in good health.

This clonotype showed up many times. This rearrangement joins TRBV29-1 to TRBJ2-3; 7 bases agree with TRBD2. The CDR3 runs to 15 residues. Looked up from germline, CDR1 is SQVTM and CDR2 is ANQGSEA. V gave up 4 bases and J gave up 5 bases; unmatched junction bases: 12. In DNA form, the CDR3 reads TGCAGCGTTGGCCAAGCGGGACTCGTCAGAGATACGCAGTATTTT. It translates to CSVGQAGLVRDTQYF.

This clonotype was counted between two and nine times. The chain has TRBV4-1 and TRBJ2-5; possibly TRBD1 or TRBD2 for D (5 bases each). The CDR3 runs to 13 residues. V lost 1 base and J 7 bases, leaving 10 bases between the germline ends. From germline, CDR1 is MGHRA and CDR2 YSYEKL. CDR3 coding DNA: TGCGCCAGCAGCCAAGGACGGGACGGGACCCAGTACTTC. Encoded protein: CASSQGRDGTQYF.

In this sample, this clonotype turned up a few times. This chain uses TRBV20-1 with TRBJ1-5; 10 nucleotides agree with TRBD1. CDR1 is DFQATT, CDR2 SNEGSKA, per germline (reference sequence). After removal of 3 bases from V and 5 bases from J, the junction contained 4 bases not matched to a gene. CDR3 length equals 14 residues. CDR3 region: CSASPTGGYQPQHF. The CDR3 coding sequence is TGCAGTGCTAGCCCGACAGGGGGCTATCAGCCCCAGCATTTT.

This clonotype was observed a handful of times. The rearrangement uses TRBV9 and TRBJ2-7; no firm D call. The DNA matches TRBJ2-4 better at its end, which makes the J call doubtful. CDR1 and CDR2 from the germline V gene are SGDLS and YYNGEE. The CDR3 loop spans 12 amino acids. Here the CDR3 reads CASSATRDIQYF. DNA of the CDR3: TGTGCCAGCAGCGCGACAAGGGACATTCAGTACTTC.

This clonotype was counted between two and nine times. This chain connects TRBV5-6 to TRBJ1-1, with 7 bases that match TRBD1. The ends lost 0 bases at V and 1 base at J; junction bases unmatched: 6. Germline assignment: CDR1 SGHDT and CDR2 YYEEEE. CDR3 length: 16 residues. The CDR3 DNA follows: TGTGCCAGCAGCTTGGATGGGCCAGGGGGGAACACTGAAGCTTTCTTT. It encodes CASSLDGPGGNTEAFF.

This clonotype was counted only a few times. The chain joins TRBV6-1 to TRBJ1-2; tentative D call: TRBD1 (6 bases). Trimming took off 8 bases at V and 6 bases at J, with 19 bases between the two ends. The CDR3 totals 14 residues. Germline assignment: CDR1 MNHNS and CDR2 SASEGT. The CDR3 is CASLQTGPGDGYTF. The CDR3 DNA reads as TGTGCCAGCCTTCAGACAGGCCCGGGCGATGGCTACACCTTC.